Listed here is a single T cell receptor beta chain. What it binds is not known. The sample comes from a study of blood T cells in healthy people across ages. Turning to the study itself: Per every two T cells, about one barcoded beta molecule was captured by template switching. General observations from the study: Age showed a roughly linear inverse relationship with TCR beta diversity per million T cells.

A second PCR, run for about 7 to 12 cycles, used a sample-barcoded 5' primer plus a J-beta primer mix. Every sample gave at least 2.5 million paired-end reads containing CDR3. MiXCR was run by TCRdb on the 5' RACE reads, yielding one entry per CDR3 protein. The sample has 1.5 million to 2 million distinct CDR3 sequences; around 36% are singletons. Sequenced material: blood. This sequence was found in a woman in her twenties or thirties in good health.

CDR3 nucleotide sequence: TGTGCCAGCAGTCGAGACTGGAACACCGGGGAGCTGTTTTTT. Protein: CASSRDWNTGELFF. The chain combines TRBV7-2 with TRBJ2-2; D is uncertain. The CDR3 contains 14 residues. V lost 6 bases to trimming and J lost 1 base, with 9 bases between them. Germline CDR1 is SGHTA and CDR2 is FQGNSA.